This T cell receptor beta chain originates from a study of shared clonotypes between healthy human individuals. Overall study context: Each donor's CD4 naive and CD4 memory cells filled three plates apiece, CD8 naive two, and CD8 memory one. Notes on the study in general: Rarefaction showed that sequencing of sorted subsets was incomplete (despite large depth).

Worth noting for this clone: Its target is unknown.

The authors loaded roughly 200 ng DNA, 25,000 to 30,000 T cell genomes, into sorted-subset replicate PCRs. Sequencing was performed with immunoSEQ multiplex PCR; in TCRdb, only in-frame clones are kept and a portion is missing. This table holds fewer than 1.8 million clones, just under 99% found once. V lost 0 bases and J 2 bases, leaving 16 bases between the germline ends. Germline V gene data show CDR1 as LGHNA and CDR2 as YNFKEQ. This CDR3 has 17 amino acids. The rearrangement joins TRBV4-2 to TRBJ1-1; D perhaps matches TRBD1 (5 bases). This clonotype originated in a man younger than 45 in good health. Sequencing used naive CD4+ T cells sorted from blood. Subset in this sample: CD45RA+ positively selected. Here the CDR3 reads CASSQDQGLGVNTEAFF. CDR3 DNA: TGTGCCAGCAGCCAAGATCAAGGATTGGGGGTAAACACTGAAGCTTTCTTT.